Listed here are 10 T cell receptor beta chains from one sample, sequenced in a study of response to subunit inactivated influenza vaccine. TCRdb used MiXCR to reprocess the RT-PCR reads, holding one entry per CDR3 protein. This table has 450,000 to 600,000 distinct CDR3 sequences, approximately 15% appearing once. This specimen consisted of CD4+ T cells sorted from PBMCs, obtained about 23 months after vaccination. The receptors stem from a man between 50 and 75 years old who received an inactivated influenza vaccine.

V is TRBV6-5 and J is TRBJ1-5; a possible D gene is TRBD1 (5 bases). CDR1 is MNHEY and CDR2 is SVGAGI in the germline V gene. The CDR3 totals 14 residues. Trimming stripped 5 bases from V and 4 bases from J, with 12 bases between. The CDR3 spells CASSTLGENQPQHF. CDR3 DNA sequence: TGTGCCAGCAGTACTTTAGGGGAAAATCAGCCCCAGCATTTT.

This clonotype has a count of ten or more. The CDR3 sequence is CATSDNDRALSSYNEQFF. Written as DNA, the CDR3 is TGTGCCACCAGTGACAATGACAGGGCCCTGAGCTCCTACAATGAGCAGTTCTTC. The V gene is TRBV24-1, the J gene TRBJ2-1; 7 bases align to TRBD1. The CDR3 totals 18 residues. Per germline, CDR1 KGHDR and CDR2 SFDVKD. Trimming at V came to 4 bases and at J to 0 bases, leaving 11 bases not matched to a gene.

The sample holds a few counts of this clonotype. The genes are TRBV2 and TRBJ2-1; unclear D gene. This CDR3 has 13 residues. Per germline, CDR1 SNHLY and CDR2 FYNNEI. V lost 6 bases and J lost 9, with 15 bases in between. This CDR3 is CASSDRHGGEQFF. The CDR3 coding sequence is TGTGCCAGCAGCGACCGACACGGCGGTGAGCAGTTCTTC.

This chain uses TRBV21-1 with TRBJ2-7; the table's D call, TRBD1, has no DNA check behind it. TRBV21-1 is labeled a pseudogene. There are 15 residues in the CDR3. CDR3 nucleotides: TGTGCCAGCAGCAAAGGTGGGGGGCACAGCTACGAGCAGTACTTC. Encoded protein: CASSKGGGHSYEQYF.

This chain connects TRBV12-3 or TRBV12-4 to TRBJ1-1; possible D gene TRBD1, 6 bases. The CDR3 is made up of 14 amino acids. V dropped 6 bases and J dropped 1 base, with 12 bases sitting between them. CDR3 sequence reads: CASRMWTENTEAFF. The DNA of the CDR3 is TGTGCCAGCAGGATGTGGACAGAGAACACTGAAGCTTTCTTT.

The chain joins TRBV11-2 to TRBJ2-3; TRBD2 matches 10 bases. The CDR3 runs 18 residues. Germline V CDR1 and CDR2: SGHAT, FQNNGV. V gave up 1 base and J gave up 6 bases; unmatched junction bases: 13. As DNA, the CDR3 is TGTGCCAGCAGCTTAGGGGGTTTAGCGGGGGGTTCCCGCGATACGCAGTATTTT. Residues: CASSLGGLAGGSRDTQYF.

The chain recombines TRBV12-3 or TRBV12-4 with TRBJ2-1, with 13 bases that match TRBD2. This CDR3 has 19 residues. V gave up 5 bases and J gave up 0 bases; unmatched junction bases: 10. The CDR3 protein is CASSPGTSGIPSSYNEQFF. CDR3 sequence (DNA): TGTGCCAGCAGTCCCGGGACTAGCGGGATCCCCAGCTCCTACAATGAGCAGTTCTTC.

This clonotype was observed a few times. The chain has TRBV19 and TRBJ1-1; D is unresolved. Germline V gene lookup returns CDR1 LNHDA and CDR2 SQIVND (reference sequence). Trimming removed 4 bases from V and 0 bases from J, with 6 bases in between. This CDR3 is built from 13 residues. CDR3 sequence reads: CASSTLVNTEAFF. CDR3 sequence (DNA): TGTGCCAGTAGTACTTTGGTGAACACTGAAGCTTTCTTT.

This clonotype occurred many times. The rearrangement joins TRBV12-3 or TRBV12-4 to TRBJ2-7, with 7 positions matching TRBD1. After removal of 5 bases from V and 0 bases from J, the junction contained 10 bases not matched to a gene. The CDR3 has 16 amino acids. CDR3 in DNA: TGTGCCAGCAGTACCCGCAGGACAGGTAACTCCTACGAGCAGTACTTC. Translation gives CASSTRRTGNSYEQYF.

The chain recombines TRBV20-1 with TRBJ2-1; 10 nucleotides align to TRBD2. Germline trimming cut 1 base from V and 8 bases from J; bases unmatched to any gene: 11. The germline V gene encodes CDR1 DFQATT and CDR2 SNEGSKA (reference sequence). CDR3 length: 16 residues. CDR3 bases: TGCAGTGCTAGAGGTCAGCTAGCGGGAGTCCTCGATGAGCAGTTCTTC. Translating it yields CSARGQLAGVLDEQFF.